The 22 T cell receptor beta chains in this list originate from one sample, sequenced in a study of vaccination effects on CD4 cells after COVID-19. No antigen is known for these receptors. Repertoires were generated with immunoSEQ multiplex PCR, while TCRdb's copy carries only in-frame clones and drops some. In the table there are about 32,000 clones, approximately 75% of which are singletons. Viral peptide pools were used in the ViraFEST assay to expand antigen-specific CD4+ T cells, and sequencing came afterward. Subsequent to a culture period of 10 to 11 days, CD4+ T cells were isolated. Of the BNT162b2 and mRNA-1273 vaccines, participants received two doses of one or the other. Sequencing was performed on CD4+ T cells from PBMCs cultured with HCoV-229E spike peptides, taken after COVID-19 vaccination. Source of these receptors: a human donor who received a COVID-19 vaccine.

The chain couples TRBV19 to TRBJ1-2; maybe TRBD1 (5 bases). Germline-derived CDR1 and CDR2 are LNHDA and SQIVND (reference sequence). The CDR3 extends over 14 amino acids. Trimming left V 6 bases short and J 1 base short, with 12 bases between. The CDR3 protein is CASRTQAFNYGYTF. CDR3 sequence (DNA): TGTGCCAGTAGGACACAGGCGTTTAACTATGGCTACACCTTC.

The chain couples TRBV5-1 to TRBJ1-5; 7 positions agree with TRBD1. V shed 4 bases, J shed 2 bases, and the junction held 3 bases outside the gene matches. Germline V gene data show CDR1 as SGHRS and CDR2 as YFSETQ. The CDR3 covers 14 residues. Here the CDR3 reads CASSTGDGNQPQHF. The CDR3, as DNA: TGCGCCAGCAGCACAGGGGACGGCAATCAGCCCCAGCATTTT.

The count of this clone is one. Here the CDR3 DNA reads TGCGCCAGCAGCGAAGGACGGCTCATGAACACTGAAGCTTTCTTT. This translates into CASSEGRLMNTEAFF. This sequence joins TRBV5-1 and TRBJ1-1; D not resolved. Germline CDR1 SGHRS, CDR2 YFSETQ. The V end was cut by 4 bases, the J end by 0 bases, with 13 bases between. The CDR3 loop spans 15 amino acids.

This clone was seen only a few times. The V call is TRBV5-4, the J call TRBJ1-6, with 9 nucleotides matching TRBD1. The CDR3 contains 15 residues. Unmatched junction bases numbered 8, after V lost 4 bases and J lost 9 bases. Germline loops: CDR1 SGHNT, CDR2 YYREEE (reference sequence). CDR3 sequence: CASSNTGTGFSPLHF. The DNA for the CDR3 is TGTGCCAGCAGCAACACCGGGACAGGGTTTTCACCCCTCCACTTT.

The CDR3 here is CASSMWDSTEAFF. The CDR3 DNA reads as TGTGCCAGTAGTATGTGGGACTCCACTGAAGCTTTCTTT. The chain links TRBV19 to TRBJ1-1; maybe TRBD1 (5 bases). The CDR3 spans 13 residues. The germline V gene has CDR1 LNHDA and CDR2 SQIVND (reference sequence). V lost 3 bases to trimming and J lost 4 bases, with 9 bases between them.

The chain links TRBV6-5 to TRBJ1-6; TRBD1 agrees at 8 bases. J was trimmed by 7 bases and V by 7 bases; bases with no gene match: 3. CDR3 length: 13 amino acids. Germline V gives CDR1 MNHEY, CDR2 SVGAGI. The CDR3 is CASKTGVNSPLHF. DNA of the CDR3: TGTGCCAGCAAGACAGGGGTAAATTCACCCCTCCACTTT.

The rearrangement joins TRBV11-3 to TRBJ2-7; 7 bases fit TRBD2. V lost 5 bases, J lost 4 bases, and 11 bases stayed unmatched. This CDR3 comprises 15 residues. Germline CDR1 reads SGHNT; CDR2 reads YENEEA. The CDR3 DNA follows: TGTGCCAGCAGCGTAGCCTCCGGACTAGTGTACGAGCAGTACTTC. Protein product: CASSVASGLVYEQYF.

The V gene is TRBV5-1, the J gene TRBJ1-1; D unresolved. Per the germline V gene, CDR1 is SGHRS and CDR2 is YFSETQ. This CDR3 has 15 residues. V lost 0 bases, J lost 0 bases, and 9 bases lay in between. This chain's CDR3 is CASSLGGQMNTEAFF. CDR3 bases: TGCGCCAGCAGCTTGGGAGGGCAGATGAACACTGAAGCTTTCTTT.

This clone was found once. This rearrangement joins TRBV10-3 to TRBJ2-1; D not certain. Looked up from germline, CDR1 is ENHRY and CDR2 is SYGVKD. The CDR3 has 17 amino acids. The V end lost 6 bases, the J end lost 5 bases, and 23 bases lay between the germline ends. This chain's CDR3 is CAISEGYDPLTNNEQFF. DNA for the CDR3: TGTGCCATCAGCGAAGGGTATGACCCCCTCACTAACAATGAGCAGTTCTTC.

The sample holds a few counts of this clone. The V gene is TRBV5-4, the J gene TRBJ1-3; D call uncertain. This CDR3 spans 14 amino acids. The V end lost 6 bases, the J end lost 0 bases, and 10 bases lay between the germline ends. The germline V gene has CDR1 SGHNT and CDR2 YYREEE (reference sequence). CDR3 protein: CASTKGGSGNTIYF. In DNA, the CDR3 is TGTGCCAGCACCAAAGGTGGCTCTGGAAACACCATATATTTT.

The chain combines TRBV3-1 (or the pseudogene TRBV3-2) with TRBJ2-1; the match to TRBD2 covers 8 bases. CDR1 is LGHDT and CDR2 is YNNKEL in the germline V gene (reference sequence). After removal of 4 bases from V and 1 base from J, the junction contained 3 bases not matched to a gene. CDR3 length equals 15 residues. For the CDR3, the DNA is TGTGCCAGCAGCCTTAGCGGGGTTTCCTACAATGAGCAGTTCTTC. It yields the protein CASSLSGVSYNEQFF.

The chain joins TRBV5-1 to TRBJ2-3, with 7 positions matching TRBD1. Per the germline V gene, CDR1 is SGHRS and CDR2 is YFSETQ. J was trimmed by 2 bases and V by 3 bases; bases with no gene match: 3. The CDR3 extends over 14 amino acids. The CDR3 protein is CASSSGQSTDTQYF. In DNA form, the CDR3 reads TGCGCCAGCAGCTCGGGACAGTCCACAGATACGCAGTATTTT. The full variable domain, completed using reference TRBV5-1 and TRBJ2-3, is KAGVTQTPRYLIKTRGQQVTLSCSPISGHRSVSWYQQTPGQGLQFLFEYFSETQRNKGNFPGRFSGRQFSNSRSEMNVSTLELGDSALYLCASSSGQSTDTQYFGPGTRLTVL.

The J gene is TRBJ2-7, the V gene TRBV6-1, with D hard to call. V lost 2 bases to trimming and J lost 4 bases, with 15 bases between them. The CDR3 consists of 15 residues. Germline V gene sequence: CDR1 MNHNS, CDR2 SASEGT. CDR3 protein: CASSERFYGLYEQYF. In DNA form, the CDR3 reads TGTGCCAGCAGTGAAAGGTTTTATGGGCTATACGAGCAGTACTTC.

The chain employs TRBV10-3 and TRBJ1-6, with D possibly TRBD1 on 6 matching bases. Germline CDR1 and CDR2: ENHRY and SYGVKD. Trimming pared 6 bases from V and 7 bases from J, leaving 22 bases between. CDR3 length: 17 amino acids. The CDR3 loop reads CAIRGGGAGAGNSPLHF. The CDR3 DNA sequence: TGTGCCATCAGGGGAGGGGGGGCAGGCGCCGGGAATTCACCCCTCCACTTT.

This rearrangement joins TRBV2 to TRBJ1-1; D not resolved. Looked up from germline, CDR1 is SNHLY and CDR2 is FYNNEI. Trimming left V 8 bases short and J 0 bases short, with 13 bases between. This CDR3 has 14 amino acids. Written as DNA, the CDR3 is TGTGCCAGCGATCAGGACGGATTGAACACTGAAGCTTTCTTT. Translation: CASDQDGLNTEAFF.

This clone was recorded many times. The chain recombines TRBV2 with TRBJ1-5; D is unclear. V was clipped by 7 bases and J by 5 bases, with 15 bases between them. The CDR3 has 14 amino acids. Germline CDR1 SNHLY, CDR2 FYNNEI. CDR3 amino acids: CASTNGAGYQPQHF. CDR3 in DNA: TGTGCCAGCACGAATGGAGCAGGCTATCAGCCCCAGCATTTT.

In this sample, this clone turned up once. The chain is built from TRBV7-9 and TRBJ2-5, with 8 bases lining up with TRBD2. V lost 4 bases to trimming and J lost 7 bases; unmatched junction nucleotides: 11. The length of the CDR3 is 15 residues. Germline V gene data show CDR1 as SEHNR and CDR2 as FQNEAQ (reference sequence). CDR3 bases: TGTGCCAGCAGCTCCCTCGGGAGGGTCGAGGTGACCCAGTACTTC. Protein sequence: CASSSLGRVEVTQYF.

The chain uses TRBV12-3 or TRBV12-4 and TRBJ2-5; possibly TRBD2 for D (5 bases). The CDR3 length is 12 residues. V was shortened by 7 bases and J by 0 bases, with 6 bases between the two germline ends. The CDR3 spells CASMDYQETQYF. CDR3 DNA: TGTGCCAGCATGGACTACCAAGAGACCCAGTACTTC.

The chain uses TRBV5-1 and TRBJ2-6; 8 nucleotides match TRBD2. CDR3 length: 18 amino acids. V was clipped by 2 bases and J by 2 bases; unmatched bases: 9. From germline, CDR1 is SGHRS and CDR2 YFSETQ. DNA for the CDR3: TGCGCCAGCAGCTTACCGGGACTAGAGGGTACTGGGGCCAACGTCCTGACTTTC. It encodes CASSLPGLEGTGANVLTF.

The J gene is TRBJ2-7, the V gene TRBV20-1; perhaps TRBD1 as D (6 bases). Per germline, CDR1 DFQATT and CDR2 SNEGSKA (reference sequence). CDR3 length: 14 residues. V lost 3 bases and J 3 bases, leaving 15 bases between the germline ends. The DNA of the CDR3 is TGCAGTGCTAGTCCCCCGGGCAGGGGCTACGAGCAGTACTTC. It specifies CSASPPGRGYEQYF.

By share, this clone ranks as medium-sized. The CDR3 protein is CASSSNRALGYTF. CDR3 in DNA: TGTGCCAGCAGCTCCAACAGGGCACTGGGCTACACCTTC. The V and J genes are TRBV2 and TRBJ1-2; a possible D gene is TRBD1 (6 bases). Trimming removed 6 bases at V and 8 bases at J, with 16 bases between. This CDR3 has 13 amino acids. Germline CDR1 and CDR2: SNHLY and FYNNEI. The whole variable domain, filled in from reference TRBV2 and TRBJ1-2, reads EPEVTQTPSHQVTQMGQEVILRCVPISNHLYFYWYRQILGQKVEFLVSFYNNEISEKSEIFDDQFSVERPDGSNFTLKIRSTKLEDSAMYFCASSSNRALGYTFGSGTRLTVV.

The table lists this clone with a few counts. The chain is built from TRBV18 and TRBJ2-7; D unclear. This CDR3 is 14 amino acids long. V lost 2 bases to trimming and J lost 0 bases, with 8 bases between them. From germline, CDR1 is KGHSH and CDR2 LQKENI. The CDR3 protein is CASSPRPDSYEQYF. The CDR3 DNA reads as TGTGCCAGCTCACCAAGACCCGACTCCTACGAGCAGTACTTC.